One TCR beta chain is described in this entry. The antigen is not known. The data are from a study of blood T cells in healthy people across ages. Using a J-beta primer mix together with a sample-barcoded 5' primer, a second PCR was run for about 7 to 12 cycles. Unique molecular identifiers of 12 random nucleotides labeled each cDNA. TCRdb re-derived calls from the 5' RACE reads in MiXCR, one entry per CDR3 protein. The sample comprises about 2 million distinct CDR3 sequences, just under 50% of which are singletons, and 2.1% rests with the top ten. This CDR3 region has 16 residues. CDR1 is MDHEN, CDR2 SYDVKM, per germline. Study-level points and caveats: It was not possible, with unsorted PBMCs, to conclusively compare naive and antigen-experienced cells.

The sequenced sample consisted of blood. The rearrangement joins TRBV28 to TRBJ2-1, with a tentative D call TRBD1 (6 bases). TRBJ2-7 matches the DNA end more closely, so the J call is doubtful. The TCR sequence derives from a woman aged 40-49 years in good health. The CDR3 sequence is CASRSIGQSSYNEQYF. CDR3 nucleotides: TGTGCCAGCAGATCTATCGGACAGAGCTCCTACAATGAGCAGTACTTC.